This T cell receptor beta chain was sequenced for a study of T cells expressing NK-cell markers. Reprocessing the 5' RACE reads, TCRdb reports a single entry for every CDR3 protein and omits DNA. This repertoire comprises 500,000 to 700,000 distinct CDR3 sequences; its ten largest clones make up approximately 3.6%. The CDR3 covers 11 residues. The germline V gene encodes CDR1 SGHAT and CDR2 FQDESV (reference sequence). What was sequenced was blood T cells: a sorted CD56 or NKG2C T cell subset, CD4+ or CD8+ T cells, or bulk PBMC T cells (not recorded which). The chain has TRBV11-1 and TRBJ1-1. The receptor was derived from a man between 18 and 35 years old in good health. This CDR3 is CASSLGSQAFF.